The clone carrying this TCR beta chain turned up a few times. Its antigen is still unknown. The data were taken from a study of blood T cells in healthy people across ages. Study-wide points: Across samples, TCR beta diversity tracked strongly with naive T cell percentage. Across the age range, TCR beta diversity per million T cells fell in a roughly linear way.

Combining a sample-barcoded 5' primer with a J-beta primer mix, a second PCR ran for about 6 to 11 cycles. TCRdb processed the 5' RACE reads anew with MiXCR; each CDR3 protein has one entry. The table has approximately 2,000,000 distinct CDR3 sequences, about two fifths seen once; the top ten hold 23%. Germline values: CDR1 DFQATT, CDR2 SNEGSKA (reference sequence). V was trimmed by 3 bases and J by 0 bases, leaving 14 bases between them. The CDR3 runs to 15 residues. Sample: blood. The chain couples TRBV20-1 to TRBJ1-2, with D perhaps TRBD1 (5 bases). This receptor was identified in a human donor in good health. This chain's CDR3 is CSASLSRTTNYGYTF. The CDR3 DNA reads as TGCAGTGCTAGCCTCTCAAGGACAACTAACTATGGCTACACCTTC.